A single sample is the source of the 22 T cell receptor beta chains below, sequenced in a study of OX40 agonist ivuxolimab in advanced cancers. Here immunoSEQ multiplex PCR was the method, and the copy in TCRdb shows in-frame clones only, minus some. The table records 30,000 to 40,000 clones, around four fifths of them present only once. The sample was CD4+ or CD8+ T cells sorted from blood, taken in a trial of the OX40 agonist ivuxolimab. Receptors originate from an adult with an advanced solid tumor such as melanoma, head and neck, liver or kidney cancer.

The chain carries TRBV10-1 and TRBJ1-1, with D unclear. V was shortened by 0 bases and J by 7 bases, with 6 bases between the two germline ends. CDR3 size: 12 residues. CDR1 is WNHNN, CDR2 SYGVQD, per germline (reference sequence). CDR3 sequence (DNA): TGCGCCAGCAGTGAGTCGGGGTTTGAAGCTTTCTTT. This gives the protein CASSESGFEAFF.

The chain links TRBV6-5 to TRBJ2-3, with 8 bases lining up with TRBD2. Trimming removed 7 bases from V and 5 bases from J; junction bases left unmatched: 8. The CDR3 has 14 residues. Germline-derived CDR1 and CDR2 are MNHEY and SVGAGI. CDR3 in DNA: TGTGCCAGCACCGATAGCGGGAAAGTAGATACGCAGTATTTT. It codes for CASTDSGKVDTQYF.

The table lists this clone with a count of one. The chain has TRBV5-8 and TRBJ2-6; D call uncertain. CDR1 is SGHTS, CDR2 YDEGEE, per germline. The V gene lost 0 bases and the J gene lost 0 bases, with 7 bases spanning the gap. The CDR3 loop spans 16 amino acids. CDR3 amino acids: CASSLAVISGANVLTF. In DNA, the CDR3 is TGTGCCAGCAGCTTGGCCGTGATCTCTGGGGCCAACGTCCTGACTTTC.

This clone was detected only once. V and J are TRBV30 and TRBJ1-4; maybe TRBD1 (6 bases). V lost 6 bases, J lost 0 bases, and 11 bases lay in between. The CDR3 loop spans 14 amino acids. CDR1 and CDR2 from the germline V gene are GTSNPN and SVGIG (reference sequence). In nucleotides, the CDR3 is TGTGCCTGCCTGGACAGAGCAACTAATGAAAAACTGTTTTTT. As protein: CACLDRATNEKLFF.

This chain joins TRBV28 and TRBJ1-5; 8 nucleotides line up with TRBD1. The CDR3 totals 15 residues. The V gene's germline CDR1 is MDHEN and CDR2 SYDVKM. The junction had 10 bases not matched to a gene; V was cut back by 6 bases and J by 6 bases. CDR3 DNA: TGTGCCAGCAGGGGAGGACAGGGAAGGATTCAGCCCCAGCATTTT. Protein product: CASRGGQGRIQPQHF.

This clone was detected once. Here the CDR3 DNA reads TGTGCCAGCAGCGTAGGGAGTAATGAGCAGTTCTTC. Protein: CASSVGSNEQFF. The chain joins TRBV9 to TRBJ2-1; D gene ambiguous. Trimming left V 0 bases short and J 7 bases short, with 5 bases between. This CDR3 region has 12 residues. Looked up from germline, CDR1 is SGDLS and CDR2 is YYNGEE.

V gene TRBV11-2 combines with J gene TRBJ2-2; D is unresolved. The V and J ends lost 0 bases and 4 bases respectively, with 6 bases between them. From germline, CDR1 is SGHAT and CDR2 FQNNGV. This CDR3 comprises 14 residues. CDR3 protein: CASSLDGLTGELFF. Here the CDR3 DNA reads TGTGCCAGCAGCTTAGATGGTCTCACCGGGGAGCTGTTTTTT.

The genes are TRBV27 and TRBJ2-7; D ambiguous. V lost 0 bases and J 4 bases, leaving 7 bases between the germline ends. This CDR3 is 13 amino acids long. CDR1 and CDR2 from the germline V gene are MNHEY and SMNVEV (reference sequence). CDR3 nucleotide sequence: TGTGCCAGCAGTTTATCGACCAGTTACGAGCAGTACTTC. Translating it yields CASSLSTSYEQYF.

The CDR3 loop reads CASSLASGGQETQYF. For the CDR3, the DNA is TGTGCCAGCAGCTTAGCTAGCGGGGGTCAAGAGACCCAGTACTTC. The rearrangement joins TRBV5-2 to TRBJ2-5; the table's D call, TRBD2, has no DNA check behind it. TRBV5-2 represents a pseudogene. The CDR3 runs to 15 residues.

This rearrangement joins TRBV7-3 to TRBJ1-5; D not resolved. The CDR3 contains 13 residues. The V end was cut by 1 base, the J end by 5 bases, with 6 bases between. Per the germline V gene, CDR1 is SGHTA and CDR2 is FQGTGA. The CDR3 loop is CASSLSRDQPQHF. The CDR3 DNA reads TGTGCCAGCAGCTTAAGCCGGGATCAGCCCCAGCATTTT.

The chain combines TRBV7-9 with TRBJ2-7, with D tentatively TRBD2 (6 bases). There are 13 residues in the CDR3. CDR1 SEHNR and CDR2 FQNEAQ come from the germline V gene (reference sequence). V lost 3 bases, J lost 4 bases, and 10 bases lay in between. In DNA, the CDR3 is TGTGCCAGCAGCTTCTCGGGGAGGTACGAGCAGTACTTC. Its translation is CASSFSGRYEQYF.

This chain connects TRBV5-1 to TRBJ2-1; TRBD2 matches at 9 bases. The CDR3 extends over 15 amino acids. With V trimmed by 0 bases and J by 4 bases, 2 bases remained unmatched. CDR1 is SGHRS, CDR2 YFSETQ, per germline. The chain's CDR3 is CASSLEAGGYNEQFF. The CDR3 region has the DNA TGCGCCAGCAGCTTGGAAGCGGGGGGATACAATGAGCAGTTCTTC. The full variable domain, in which reference TRBV5-1 and TRBJ2-1 provide the parts outside the CDR3, is KAGVTQTPRYLIKTRGQQVTLSCSPISGHRSVSWYQQTPGQGLQFLFEYFSETQRNKGNFPGRFSGRQFSNSRSEMNVSTLELGDSALYLCASSLEAGGYNEQFFGPGTRLTVL.

CDR3 DNA: TGTGCCAGCAGTTACGGACGGAACACTGAAGCTTTCTTT. Its translation is CASSYGRNTEAFF. V gene TRBV6-5 combines with J gene TRBJ1-1; D not resolved. Germline CDR1 and CDR2: MNHEY and SVGAGI. V was shortened by 2 bases and J by 1 base, with 5 bases between the two germline ends. The CDR3 contains 13 residues.

The rearrangement uses TRBV7-2 and TRBJ2-4, with TRBD1 matching over 10 bases. V shed 4 bases, J shed 10 bases, and the junction held 4 bases outside the gene matches. Germline V lookup: CDR1 SGHTA, CDR2 FQGNSA. The CDR3 has 13 amino acids. The DNA for the CDR3 is TGTGCCAGCAGCTGGGGGGACAGGGGTATTCAGTACTTC. Its protein product is CASSWGDRGIQYF.

Written as DNA, the CDR3 is TGTGCCAGCAGACCAATAGCGGGGGGGCGGATCAATGAGCAGTTCTTC. Translating gives CASRPIAGGRINEQFF. The rearrangement links TRBV6-6 to TRBJ2-1; 11 nucleotides agree with TRBD2. Germline-derived CDR1 and CDR2 are MNHNY and SVGAGI (reference sequence). V dropped 6 bases and J dropped 6; count of bases not matched to a gene: 10. The CDR3 sequence is 16 residues long.

V usage is TRBV2 and J usage is TRBJ1-4; D is unresolved. The CDR3 has 13 residues. Germline V gene sequence: CDR1 SNHLY, CDR2 FYNNEI. Trimming cost V 7 bases and J 8 bases, with 14 bases left between them. CDR3 sequence (DNA): TGTGCCAGCACCAGGAGGTCGGACGAAAAACTGTTTTTT. This encodes CASTRRSDEKLFF.

The rearrangement joins TRBV10-1 to TRBJ1-1; 11 bases fit TRBD1. Germline-derived CDR1 and CDR2 are WNHNN and SYGVQD (reference sequence). CDR3 length equals 17 residues. Losses at the gene ends were 0 bases for V and 0 bases for J; bases not matched to a gene: 3. The DNA for the CDR3 is TGCGCCAGCAGTGAGTCGGGACAGGGGGACATGAACACTGAAGCTTTCTTT. This sequence encodes CASSESGQGDMNTEAFF.

The chain uses TRBV7-9 and TRBJ2-5, with 8 bases that match TRBD2. The CDR3 consists of 16 residues. CDR1 SEHNR and CDR2 FQNEAQ come from the germline V gene (reference sequence). The ends lost 0 bases at V and 3 bases at J; junction bases unmatched: 6. The chain's CDR3 is CASSLAVIAGKETQYF. The CDR3 region has the DNA TGTGCCAGCAGCTTAGCGGTGATAGCGGGAAAAGAGACCCAGTACTTC.

The rearrangement links TRBV23-1 to TRBJ2-2, with 10 positions matching TRBD2. TRBV23-1 is an open reading frame, and its role is uncertain. CDR3 length: 17 residues. V was clipped by 3 bases and J by 5 bases; unmatched bases: 9. CDR3 loop: CASSQRLAGGWTGELFF. CDR3 DNA: TGCGCCAGCAGTCAGAGATTAGCGGGGGGTTGGACCGGGGAGCTGTTTTTT.

V usage is TRBV5-1 and J usage is TRBJ2-5, with D perhaps TRBD1 (6 bases). The CDR3 has 16 amino acids. CDR1 SGHRS and CDR2 YFSETQ come from the germline V gene. V gave up 0 bases and J gave up 5 bases, with 17 bases separating them. The CDR3 region has the DNA TGCGCCAGCAGCTTGGGGTACAAACAGGGTTTGGAGACCCAGTACTTC. The encoded protein is CASSLGYKQGLETQYF.

The chain has TRBV4-2 and TRBJ2-3, with D unresolved. V was pared by 1 base and J by 6 bases, with 8 bases between. CDR1 LGHNA and CDR2 YNFKEQ come from the germline V gene. The CDR3 has 13 amino acids. CDR3 loop: CASSQVKVDTQYF. DNA for the CDR3: TGTGCCAGCAGCCAAGTAAAGGTCGATACGCAGTATTTT.

A note on this clone: One end of the junction is discordant with germline, which a read error may explain. The chain is built from TRBV19 and TRBJ1-2, with D unclear. The germline CDR1 and CDR2 sequences are LNHDA and SQIVND (reference sequence). This CDR3 is built from 14 residues. CDR3: CASSGRFTKYGYTF. CDR3 DNA sequence: TGTGCCAGTAGTGGGAGGTTCACTAAATATGGCTACACCTTC. The variable domain in full, completed from reference TRBV19 and TRBJ1-2, reads DGGITQSPKYLFRKEGQNVTLSCEQNLNHDAMYWYRQDPGQGLRLIYYSQIVNDFQKGDIAEGYSVSREKKESFPLTVTSAQKNPTAFYLCASSGRFTKYGYTFGSGTRLTVV.